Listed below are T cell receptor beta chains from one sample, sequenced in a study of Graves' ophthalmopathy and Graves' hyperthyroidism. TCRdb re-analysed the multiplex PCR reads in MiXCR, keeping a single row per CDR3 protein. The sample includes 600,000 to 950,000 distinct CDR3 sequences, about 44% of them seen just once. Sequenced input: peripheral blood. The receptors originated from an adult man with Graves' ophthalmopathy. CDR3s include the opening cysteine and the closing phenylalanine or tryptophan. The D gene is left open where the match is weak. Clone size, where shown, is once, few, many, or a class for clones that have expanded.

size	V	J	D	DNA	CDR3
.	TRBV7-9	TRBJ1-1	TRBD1	TGTGCCAGCAGCTGGGCCCCGGGACAGGGATTGAGAGCTTTCTTT	CASSWAPGQGLRAFF
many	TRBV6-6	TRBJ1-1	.	TGTGCCAGCAGTTACAACAGGAACACTGAAGCTTTCTTT	CASSYNRNTEAFF
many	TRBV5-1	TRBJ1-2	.	TGCGCCAGCAGCTTGTCGGCAGCCGCTAACTATGGCTACACCTTC	CASSLSAAANYGYTF
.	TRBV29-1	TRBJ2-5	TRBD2	TGCAGCGTTGCTAGCGGGACAGAGGAAGAGACCCAGTACTTC	CSVASGTEEETQYF
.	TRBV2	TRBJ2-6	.	TGTGCCAGCAGGGAGGTGTCGGCTGGGGCCAACGTCCTGACTTTC	CASREVSAGANVLTF
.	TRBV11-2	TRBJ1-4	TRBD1	TGTGCCAGCAGCCCTCCGGGACAGGGCAGTAATGAAAAACTGTTTTTT	CASSPPGQGSNEKLFF
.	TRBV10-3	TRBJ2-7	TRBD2	TGTGCCATCAGCCGGACTAGCTCCTACGAGCAGTACTTC	CAISRTSSYEQYF
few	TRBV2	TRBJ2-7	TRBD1	TGTGCCAGCAGACAGGGACAGCCGTCCTACGAGCAGTACTTC	CASRQGQPSYEQYF
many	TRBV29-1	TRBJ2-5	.	TGCAGCGTGGGCCCGACCGGAGAGACCCAGTACTTC	CSVGPTGETQYF
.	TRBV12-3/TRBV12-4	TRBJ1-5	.	TGTGCCAGCAGTCAACTTTCGGGGGGGCGGGATCAGCCCCAGCATTTT	CASSQLSGGRDQPQHF
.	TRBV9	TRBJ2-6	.	TGTGCCAGCAGCCCTTGGATCTCTGGGGCCAACGTCCTGACTTTC	CASSPWISGANVLTF
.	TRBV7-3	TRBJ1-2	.	TGTGCCAGCAGCACCACAGGGCGAACCTATGGCTACACCTTC	CASSTTGRTYGYTF
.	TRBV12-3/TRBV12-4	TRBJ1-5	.	TGTGCCAGCAGTTTAGTTGGGGGGAGGTCGGATCAGCCCCAGCATTTT	CASSLVGGRSDQPQHF
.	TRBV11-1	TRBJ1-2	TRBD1	TGTGCCAGCAGCTTAGCGGGGACAGTTACTAACTATGGCTACACCTTC	CASSLAGTVTNYGYTF
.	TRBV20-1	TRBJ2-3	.	TGCAGTGCTAGCAGGCCGGACGATACGCAGTATTTT	CSASRPDDTQYF
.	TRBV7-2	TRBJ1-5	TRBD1	TGTGCCAGCAGCTTATTAGGTACAGGGGCTGGCAATCAGCCCCAGCATTTT	CASSLLGTGAGNQPQHF
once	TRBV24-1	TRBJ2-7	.	TGTGCCACCCGTGCGGCAGCCTCCTACGAGCAGTACTTC	CATRAAASYEQYF
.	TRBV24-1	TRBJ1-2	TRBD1	TGTGCCACCAGTGATCCGACAGGGCGGGATGGCTACACCTTC	CATSDPTGRDGYTF
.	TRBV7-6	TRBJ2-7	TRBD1	TGTGCCAGCAGCTTAGGATCCCAGGGGGACTCCTACGAGCAGTACTTC	CASSLGSQGDSYEQYF
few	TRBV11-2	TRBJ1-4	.	TGTGCCAGCAGCCCGGACAGAAGACCAACTAATGAAAAACTGTTTTTT	CASSPDRRPTNEKLFF
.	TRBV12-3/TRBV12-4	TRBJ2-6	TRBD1	TGTGCCAGCAGTGGATCCGGGACAGGGATCTCTGGGGCCAACGTCCTGACTTTC	CASSGSGTGISGANVLTF
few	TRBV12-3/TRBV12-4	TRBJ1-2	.	TGTGCCAGCACGGTCGATACCACATCCGGCTACACCTTC	CASTVDTTSGYTF
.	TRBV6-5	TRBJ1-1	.	TGTGCCAGCAGTGGGGGGCGGGCCGCAGGGACTGAAGCTTTCTTT	CASSGGRAAGTEAFF
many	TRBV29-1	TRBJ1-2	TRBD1	TGCAGCGTGCTGGGACAGGGGACCTATGGCTACACCTTC	CSVLGQGTYGYTF
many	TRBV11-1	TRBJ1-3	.	TGTGCCAGCAGCACCGGAAACACCATATATTTT	CASSTGNTIYF
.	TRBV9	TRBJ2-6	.	TGTGCCAGCAGCGTAGGAGGGGGGAAGGTCCTGACTTTC	CASSVGGGKVLTF
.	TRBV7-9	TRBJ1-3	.	TGTGCCAGCGGACGGGGTACGGGAAACACCATATATTTT	CASGRGTGNTIYF
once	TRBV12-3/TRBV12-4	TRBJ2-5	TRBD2	TGTGCCGGCAGTGGGACTAGACAAGAGACCCAGTACTTC	CAGSGTRQETQYF
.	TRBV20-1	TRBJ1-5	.	TGCAGTGCACACTCGGGCCGAAATCAGCCCCAGCATTTT	CSAHSGRNQPQHF
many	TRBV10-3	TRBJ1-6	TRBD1	TGTGCCATCAGTAAACAGGGGGCGGATAATTCACCCCTCCACTTT	CAISKQGADNSPLHF
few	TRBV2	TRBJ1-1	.	TGTGCCAGCAGTGTCCCTAGCATGAACACTGAAGCTTTCTTT	CASSVPSMNTEAFF
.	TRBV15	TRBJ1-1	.	TGTGCCACCAGCAGAGATACGGGGTCGGCTTTCTTT	CATSRDTGSAFF
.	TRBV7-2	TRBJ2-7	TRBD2	TGTGCCAGCAGCTTAGGTGGCGGGAGGGCCGATGAGCAGTACTTC	CASSLGGGRADEQYF
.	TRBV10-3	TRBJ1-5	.	TGTGCCATCAGTGAAGTCGAGGCCAATCAGCCCCAGCATTTT	CAISEVEANQPQHF
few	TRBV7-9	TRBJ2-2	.	TGTGCCAGCAGTTACTTGAGTCCCGGGGAGCTGTTTTTT	CASSYLSPGELFF
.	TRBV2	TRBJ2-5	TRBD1	TGTGCCAGCAGAAAGGACAGGGGGGACACTGAGACCCAGTACTTC	CASRKDRGDTETQYF
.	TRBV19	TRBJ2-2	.	TGTGCCAGTAGTATAATAGGCACCGGGGAGCTGTTTTTT	CASSIIGTGELFF
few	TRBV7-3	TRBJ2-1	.	TGTGCCAGCAGCTTCGGCAATGAGCAGTTCTTC	CASSFGNEQFF
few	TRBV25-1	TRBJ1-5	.	TGTGCCAGCAGTATCGGGGTTTCGAAGACCCAGCATTTT	CASSIGVSKTQHF
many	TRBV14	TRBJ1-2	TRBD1	TGTGCCAGCAGCCAAACTCGACAGGGACCTAACTATGGCTACACCTTC	CASSQTRQGPNYGYTF
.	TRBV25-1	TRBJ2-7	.	TGTGCCAGCAGTGAGGCGACAGGGCGGGGGTACGAGCAGTACTTC	CASSEATGRGYEQYF
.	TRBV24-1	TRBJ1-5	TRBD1	TGTGCCAGCAGTCGGAAAACCGGGACAGGGAATCAGCCCCAGCATTTT	CASSRKTGTGNQPQHF
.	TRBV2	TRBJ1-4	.	TGTGCCAGCAGGGACCCAGGGCAGACTAATGAAAAACTGTTTTTT	CASRDPGQTNEKLFF
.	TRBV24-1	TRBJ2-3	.	TGTGCCACCTCCGGGGGACGCACAGATACGCAGTATTTT	CATSGGRTDTQYF
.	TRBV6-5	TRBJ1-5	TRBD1	TGTGCCAGCAGCCCAGGGGGCTTGCAGCCCCAGCATTTT	CASSPGGLQPQHF
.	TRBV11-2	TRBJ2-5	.	TGTGCCAGCAGCCAAGGGCCCATCCAAGAGACCCAGTACTTC	CASSQGPIQETQYF
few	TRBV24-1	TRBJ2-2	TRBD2	TGTGCCACCAGTGATCCGGGGCCGGGACTAGCGGGGACCGGGGAGCTGTTTTTT	CATSDPGPGLAGTGELFF
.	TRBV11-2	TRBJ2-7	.	TGTGCCAGCAGACAACAGGGGGCGGTAGCGGGAGTAATGGAGCAGTACTTC	CASRQQGAVAGVMEQYF
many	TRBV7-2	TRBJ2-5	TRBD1	TGTGCCAGCAGCTTAACCGGGACAGGGTATGGGACCCAGTACTTC	CASSLTGTGYGTQYF
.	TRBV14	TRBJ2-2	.	TGTGCCAGCAGCCAACTAAGTTGGAACTCCGGGGAGCTGTTTTTT	CASSQLSWNSGELFF
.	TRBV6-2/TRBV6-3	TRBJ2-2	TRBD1	TGTGCCAGCAGTTCCGGGACAGGGCTGACCGGGGAGCTGTTTTTT	CASSSGTGLTGELFF
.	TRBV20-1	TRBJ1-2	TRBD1	TGCAGTGCTAGAGGTCGACAGGGAAACTATGGCTACACCTTC	CSARGRQGNYGYTF